This T cell receptor beta chain was found in a study of blood T cell repertoires in COVID-19. Study-level background: Some COVID-19 samples were acute and others convalescent; all came from the United States, Italy and Spain.

Here immunoSEQ multiplex PCR was the method, and the copy in TCRdb shows in-frame clones only, minus some. The table has roughly 180,000 clones, roughly 85% seen once. This clone was observed a single time. The CDR3 has 15 amino acids. Germline V lookup: CDR1 SQVTM, CDR2 ANQGSEA. Unmatched junction bases numbered 8, after V lost 4 bases and J lost 1 base. The sequenced sample was peripheral blood. The receptor was isolated from a woman aged 45-65 years with COVID-19, enrolled during active disease. The J gene is TRBJ2-5, the V gene TRBV29-1; 8 bases map to TRBD2. The CDR3 DNA sequence: TGCAGCGTTGTCAGGGCGGGGGGATCCCAAGAGACCCAGTACTTC. Translating it yields CSVVRAGGSQETQYF. The variable domain in full, with the rest retrieved from reference TRBV29-1 and TRBJ2-5, is SAVISQKPSRDICQRGTSLTIQCQVDSQVTMMFWYRQQPGQSLTLIATANQGSEATYESGFVIDKFPISRPNLTFSTLTVSNMSPEDSSIYLCSVVRAGGSQETQYFGPGTRLLVL.